Shown below are 15 T cell receptor beta chains from a single sample sequenced in a study of cytomegalovirus exposure and HLA in healthy donors. Produced via immunoSEQ multiplex PCR; TCRdb's table is partial and in-frame only. The table includes fewer than 150,000 clones, 88% detected once. Sequencing input: PBMCs. The receptor set was obtained from a young woman in good health and CMV-seropositive.

This clone showed up just a few times. This chain links TRBV6-1 with TRBJ1-3; possibly TRBD1 for D (6 bases). Trimming shortened V by 3 bases and J by 0 bases, and 9 bases separated the two germline ends. Germline V gives CDR1 MNHNS, CDR2 SASEGT. The CDR3 covers 15 residues. The CDR3 reads CASSERTDSGNTIYF. CDR3 DNA: TGTGCCAGCAGTGAGAGGACAGACTCTGGAAACACCATATATTTT.

V is TRBV27 and J is TRBJ2-1, with D perhaps matching TRBD2 (6 bases). The germline V gene has CDR1 MNHEY and CDR2 SMNVEV (reference sequence). The CDR3 has 16 residues. Trimming shortened V by 5 bases and J by 0 bases, and 14 bases separated the two germline ends. The CDR3 reads CASSLSGQSSYNEQFF. CDR3 DNA: TGTGCCAGCAGTCTGAGCGGGCAAAGCTCCTACAATGAGCAGTTCTTC.

The genes are TRBV11-2 and TRBJ2-7; D perhaps matches TRBD2 (5 bases). Germline V CDR1 and CDR2: SGHAT, FQNNGV. Trimming pared 2 bases from V and 0 bases from J, leaving 11 bases between. The CDR3 sequence is 15 residues long. This CDR3 is CASSLFSAASYEQYF. The CDR3 DNA follows: TGTGCCAGCAGCTTATTTAGCGCGGCCTCCTACGAGCAGTACTTC. The full variable domain, in which reference TRBV11-2 and TRBJ2-7 provide the parts outside the CDR3, is EAGVAQSPRYKIIEKRQSVAFWCNPISGHATLYWYQQILGQGPKLLIQFQNNGVVDDSQLPKDRFSAERLKGVDSTLKIQPAKLEDSAVYLCASSLFSAASYEQYFGPGTRLTVT.

The chain links TRBV4-3 to TRBJ2-5, with TRBD2 identical over 9 bases. Germline V gene lookup returns CDR1 LGHNA and CDR2 YSLEER. V lost 3 bases, J lost 5 bases, and 7 bases stayed unmatched. There are 15 residues in the CDR3. The CDR3 DNA reads as TGCGCCAGCAGCCAGGGGAGCGGGGGGCTGGAGACCCAGTACTTC. Translated: CASSQGSGGLETQYF.

The chain links TRBV5-4 to TRBJ1-2; 12 bases line up with TRBD1. Trimming cost V 5 bases and J 8 bases; bases outside gene matches: 13. Germline CDR1 SGHNT, CDR2 YYREEE (reference sequence). CDR3 size: 16 residues. The CDR3 sequence is CASRTGTGGAGTGYTF. CDR3 bases: TGTGCCAGCAGGACCGGGACAGGGGGCGCCGGCACGGGCTACACCTTC.

The chain couples TRBV28 to TRBJ1-2, with D uncertain. With 6 bases removed from V and 4 bases from J, the gap between germline ends came to 18 bases. Germline assignment: CDR1 MDHEN and CDR2 SYDVKM. This CDR3 comprises 15 residues. In DNA form, the CDR3 reads TGTGCCAGCAGGCGGACTGGCCCCCTCCTCTATGGCTACACCTTC. Translation: CASRRTGPLLYGYTF.

Details on this clone: The same CDR3 also results from other DNA sequences found in this sample. The chain joins TRBV28 to TRBJ1-5; no definite D call. Germline V CDR1 and CDR2: MDHEN, SYDVKM. V gave up 3 bases and J gave up 0 bases, with 9 bases separating them. The CDR3 covers 15 residues. The CDR3 is CASSLRGYSNQPQHF. The CDR3 DNA sequence: TGTGCCAGCAGTTTGCGCGGGTATAGCAATCAGCCCCAGCATTTT.

This clone was counted a single time. CDR3 sequence (DNA): TGCGCCAGCAGCCAAGCTTCGGGGGGATACAATGAGCAGTTCTTC. This sequence encodes CASSQASGGYNEQFF. This chain uses TRBV4-1 with TRBJ2-1, with TRBD2 matching 7 bases. The V gene's germline CDR1 is MGHRA and CDR2 YSYEKL. Trimming at V came to 1 base and at J to 4 bases, leaving 4 bases not matched to a gene. The CDR3 has 15 amino acids.

This chain links TRBV9 with TRBJ2-2; possible D gene TRBD2, 7 bases. Germline V lookup: CDR1 SGDLS, CDR2 YYNGEE. V gave up 5 bases and J gave up 0 bases, with 11 bases separating them. The CDR3 is 15 amino acids. CDR3 nucleotides: TGTGCCAGCAGGGCGGGGGCGACGAACACCGGGGAGCTGTTTTTT. Amino acids: CASRAGATNTGELFF. Supplemented by reference TRBV9 and TRBJ2-2, the full variable domain reads DSGVTQTPKHLITATGQRVTLRCSPRSGDLSVYWYQQSLDQGLQFLIQYYNGEERAKGNILERFSAQQFPDLHSELNLSSLELGDSALYFCASRAGATNTGELFFGEGSRLTVL.

This clone was detected a few times. The chain links TRBV28 to TRBJ1-6, with D tentatively TRBD1 (6 bases). Germline assignment: CDR1 MDHEN and CDR2 SYDVKM. Trimming took 8 bases from V and 6 from J, leaving 23 bases between them. The CDR3 spans 17 residues. CDR3 loop: CASASPWGQGGNSPLHF. The DNA for the CDR3 is TGTGCCAGCGCCTCCCCCTGGGGGCAGGGTGGTAATTCACCCCTCCACTTT. Combining the CDR3 with reference TRBV28 and TRBJ1-6 gives the whole variable domain DVKVTQSSRYLVKRTGEKVFLECVQDMDHENMFWYRQDPGLGLRLIYFSYDVKMKEKGDIPEGYSVSREKKERFSLILESASTNQTSMYLCASASPWGQGGNSPLHFGNGTRLTVT.

This clone appeared a few times. Other nucleotide sequences in the sample specify the same CDR3. The chain couples TRBV5-8 to TRBJ2-7; 8 positions agree with TRBD1. There are 14 residues in the CDR3. V lost 0 bases to trimming and J lost 4 bases; unmatched junction nucleotides: 3. Looked up from germline, CDR1 is SGHTS and CDR2 is YDEGEE. The CDR3 nucleotides are TGTGCCAGCAGCTTGGGACAGGGGCTATACGAGCAGTACTTC. Translated: CASSLGQGLYEQYF. The entire variable domain, with the rest obtained from reference TRBV5-8 and TRBJ2-7, is as follows: EAGVTQSPTHLIKTRGQQATLRCSPISGHTSVYWYQQALGLGLQFLLWYDEGEERNRGNFPPRFSGRQFPNYSSELNVNALELEDSALYLCASSLGQGLYEQYFGPGTRLTVT.

V gene TRBV4-3 combines with J gene TRBJ2-2; tentatively, D is TRBD1 (6 bases). The CDR3 has 16 residues. V shed 4 bases and J shed 7 bases, with 19 bases lying between them. Germline V gene sequence: CDR1 LGHNA, CDR2 YSLEER. Written as DNA, the CDR3 is TGCGCCAGCAGCCGAGATGCGACAGGTAACGGCGGGGAGCTGTTTTTT. This gives the protein CASSRDATGNGGELFF.

This chain connects TRBV7-9 to TRBJ2-2, with a weak D call TRBD1 (5 bases). The CDR3 length is 15 residues. V lost 2 bases and J 5 bases, leaving 12 bases between the germline ends. Germline V CDR1 and CDR2: SEHNR, FQNEAQ (reference sequence). CDR3 loop: CASSLRQTGTGELFF. As DNA, the CDR3 is TGTGCCAGCAGCTTACGACAGACCGGGACCGGGGAGCTGTTTTTT.

The J gene is TRBJ2-7, the V gene TRBV7-3; a possible D gene is TRBD2 (5 bases). The CDR3 has 14 residues. V was clipped by 5 bases and J by 5 bases, with 16 bases between them. Germline-derived CDR1 and CDR2 are SGHTA and FQGTGA. The CDR3 DNA reads as TGTGCCAGCAGCCCCTTGGCAGGAGGTAACGAGCAGTACTTC. This codes for CASSPLAGGNEQYF.

Details on this clone: In the same sample, other DNA sequences code for this CDR3. The chain uses TRBV27 and TRBJ1-5, with 10 bases matching TRBD1. The CDR3 sequence is 14 residues long. Trimming took 5 bases from V and 4 from J; bases not matched to a gene: 2. CDR1 and CDR2 from the germline V gene are MNHEY and SMNVEV (reference sequence). DNA of the CDR3: TGTGCCAGCAGTCCGGACAGGGGGAATCAGCCCCAGCATTTT. As protein: CASSPDRGNQPQHF.